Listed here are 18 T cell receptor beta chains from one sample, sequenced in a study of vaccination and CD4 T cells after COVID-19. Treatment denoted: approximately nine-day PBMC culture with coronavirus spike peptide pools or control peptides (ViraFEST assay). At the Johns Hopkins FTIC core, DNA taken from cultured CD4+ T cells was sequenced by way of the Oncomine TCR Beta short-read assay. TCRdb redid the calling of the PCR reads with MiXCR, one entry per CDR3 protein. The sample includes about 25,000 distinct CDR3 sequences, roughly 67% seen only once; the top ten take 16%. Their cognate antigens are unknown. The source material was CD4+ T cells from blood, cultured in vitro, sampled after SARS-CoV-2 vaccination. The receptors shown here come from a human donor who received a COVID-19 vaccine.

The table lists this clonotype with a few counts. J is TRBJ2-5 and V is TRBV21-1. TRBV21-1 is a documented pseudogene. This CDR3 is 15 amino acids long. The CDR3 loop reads CASSKDRHLEETQYF. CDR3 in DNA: TGTGCCAGCAGCAAAGATAGACATCTCGAAGAGACCCAGTACTTC.

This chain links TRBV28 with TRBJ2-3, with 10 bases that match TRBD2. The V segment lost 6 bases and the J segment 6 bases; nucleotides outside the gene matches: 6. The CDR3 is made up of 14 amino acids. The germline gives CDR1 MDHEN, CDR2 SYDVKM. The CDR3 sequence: CASRSGGASDTQYF. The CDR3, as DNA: TGTGCCAGCAGGAGCGGGGGGGCGTCGGATACGCAGTATTTT.

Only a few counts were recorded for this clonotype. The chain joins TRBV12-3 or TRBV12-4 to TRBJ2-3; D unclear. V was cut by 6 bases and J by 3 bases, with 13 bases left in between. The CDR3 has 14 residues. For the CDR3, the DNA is TGTGCCAGCAGCGGTGGCAGGATTACAGATACGCAGTATTTT. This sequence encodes CASSGGRITDTQYF.

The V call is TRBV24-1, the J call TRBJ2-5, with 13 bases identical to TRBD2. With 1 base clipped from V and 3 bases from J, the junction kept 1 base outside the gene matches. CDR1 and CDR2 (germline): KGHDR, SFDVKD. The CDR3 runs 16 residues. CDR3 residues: CATSDLTSGGEETQYF. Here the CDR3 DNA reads TGTGCCACCAGTGATTTAACTAGCGGGGGGGAAGAGACCCAGTACTTC.

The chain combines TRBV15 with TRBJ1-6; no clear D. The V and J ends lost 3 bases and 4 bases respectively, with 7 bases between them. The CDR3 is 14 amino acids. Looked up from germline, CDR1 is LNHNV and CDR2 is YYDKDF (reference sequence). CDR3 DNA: TGTGCCACCAGCAGTAGCGGTTATAATTCACCCCTCCACTTT. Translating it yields CATSSSGYNSPLHF. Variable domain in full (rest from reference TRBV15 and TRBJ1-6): DAMVIQNPRYQVTQFGKPVTLSCSQTLNHNVMYWYQQKSSQAPKLLFHYYDKDFNNEADTPDNFQSRRPNTSFCFLDIRSPGLGDTAMYLCATSSSGYNSPLHFGNGTRLTVT.

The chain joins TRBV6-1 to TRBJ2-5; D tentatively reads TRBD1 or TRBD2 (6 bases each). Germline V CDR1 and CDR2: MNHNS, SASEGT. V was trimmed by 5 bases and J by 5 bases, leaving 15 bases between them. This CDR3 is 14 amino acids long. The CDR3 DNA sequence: TGTGCCAGCAGTCCGGGGACTCAGGGGGAGACCCAGTACTTC. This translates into CASSPGTQGETQYF.

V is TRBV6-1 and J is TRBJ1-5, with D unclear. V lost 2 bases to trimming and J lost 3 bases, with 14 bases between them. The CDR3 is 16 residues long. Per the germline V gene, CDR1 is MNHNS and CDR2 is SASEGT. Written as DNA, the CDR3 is TGTGCCAGCAGTGAAAGGCTGGGCGGGAACAATCAGCCCCAGCATTTT. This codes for CASSERLGGNNQPQHF.

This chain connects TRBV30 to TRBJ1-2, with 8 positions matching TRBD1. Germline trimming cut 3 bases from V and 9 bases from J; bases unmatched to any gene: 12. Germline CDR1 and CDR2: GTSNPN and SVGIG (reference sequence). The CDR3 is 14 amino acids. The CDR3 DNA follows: TGTGCCTGGAGCAGGGGACAGGCTGCGCCCCGCTACACCTTC. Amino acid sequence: CAWSRGQAAPRYTF.

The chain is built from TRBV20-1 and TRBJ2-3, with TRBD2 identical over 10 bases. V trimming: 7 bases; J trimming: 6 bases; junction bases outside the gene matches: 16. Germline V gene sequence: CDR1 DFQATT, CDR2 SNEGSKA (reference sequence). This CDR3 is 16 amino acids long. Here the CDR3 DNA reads TGCAGTGTTATAGGACAGGGACTAGCGAGCGTCGATACGCAGTATTTT. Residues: CSVIGQGLASVDTQYF.

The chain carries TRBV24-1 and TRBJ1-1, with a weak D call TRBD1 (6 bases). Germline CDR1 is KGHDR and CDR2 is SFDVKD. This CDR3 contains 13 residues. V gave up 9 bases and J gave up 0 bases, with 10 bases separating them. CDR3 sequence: CATRGALNTEAFF. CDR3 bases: TGTGCCACCCGGGGGGCCTTGAACACTGAAGCTTTCTTT.

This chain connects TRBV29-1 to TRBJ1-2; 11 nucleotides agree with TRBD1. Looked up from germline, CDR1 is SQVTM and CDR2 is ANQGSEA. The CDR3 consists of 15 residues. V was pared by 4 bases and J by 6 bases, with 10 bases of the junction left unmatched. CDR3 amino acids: CSVGERMGQGDGYTF. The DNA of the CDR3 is TGCAGCGTTGGGGAACGGATGGGACAGGGGGATGGCTACACCTTC.

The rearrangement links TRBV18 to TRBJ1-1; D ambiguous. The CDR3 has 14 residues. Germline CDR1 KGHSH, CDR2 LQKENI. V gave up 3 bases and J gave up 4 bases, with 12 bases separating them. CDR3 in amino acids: CASSPSVVGTEAFF. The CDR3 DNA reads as TGTGCCAGCTCACCCTCTGTGGTAGGCACTGAAGCTTTCTTT.

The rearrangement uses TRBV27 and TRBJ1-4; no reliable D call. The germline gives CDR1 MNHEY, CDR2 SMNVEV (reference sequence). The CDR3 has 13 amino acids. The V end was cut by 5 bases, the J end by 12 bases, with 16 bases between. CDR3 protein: CASSRTVNGQLFF. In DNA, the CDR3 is TGTGCCAGCAGTAGAACAGTGAATGGTCAACTGTTTTTT.

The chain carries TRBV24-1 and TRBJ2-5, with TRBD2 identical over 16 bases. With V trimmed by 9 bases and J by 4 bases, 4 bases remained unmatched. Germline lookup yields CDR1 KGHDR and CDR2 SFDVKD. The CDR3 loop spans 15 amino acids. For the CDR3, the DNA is TGTGCCACCGGGACTAGCGGGGGGGCGGGAGAGACCCAGTACTTC. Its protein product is CATGTSGGAGETQYF.

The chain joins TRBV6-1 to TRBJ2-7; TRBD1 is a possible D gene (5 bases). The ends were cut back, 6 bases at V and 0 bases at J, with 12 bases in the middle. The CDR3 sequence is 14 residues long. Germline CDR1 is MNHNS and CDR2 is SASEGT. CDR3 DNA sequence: TGTGCCAGCAGCCTCGACAGAAGCTCCTACGAGCAGTACTTC. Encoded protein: CASSLDRSSYEQYF.

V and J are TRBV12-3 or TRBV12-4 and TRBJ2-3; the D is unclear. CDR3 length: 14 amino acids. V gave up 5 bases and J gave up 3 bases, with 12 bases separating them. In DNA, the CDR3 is TGTGCCAGCAGTCCGACGACGGCTACAGATACGCAGTATTTT. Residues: CASSPTTATDTQYF.

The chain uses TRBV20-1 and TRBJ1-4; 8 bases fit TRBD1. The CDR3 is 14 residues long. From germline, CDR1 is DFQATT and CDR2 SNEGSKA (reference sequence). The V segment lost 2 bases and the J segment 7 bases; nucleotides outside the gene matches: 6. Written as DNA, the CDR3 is TGCAGTGCTAGATGGGGGACAGGCGGTGAAAAACTGTTTTTT. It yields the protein CSARWGTGGEKLFF.

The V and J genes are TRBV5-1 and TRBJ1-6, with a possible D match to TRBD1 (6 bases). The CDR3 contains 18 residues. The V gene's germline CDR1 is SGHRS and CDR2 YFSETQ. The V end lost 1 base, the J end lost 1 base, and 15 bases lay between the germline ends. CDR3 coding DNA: TGCGCCAGCAGCTTGCATGAGACAGGCCCTTCCTATAATTCACCCCTCCACTTT. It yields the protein CASSLHETGPSYNSPLHF.